This is a list of T cell receptor beta chains from one sample in a study of blood T cells in healthy people across ages. TCRdb itself ran the 5' RACE reads through MiXCR, one entry per CDR3 protein. The sample holds about 940,000 distinct CDR3 sequences, under 50% seen once. Sequenced sample: blood. All receptors derive from a man under 40 in good health. CDR3s include the opening cysteine and the closing phenylalanine or tryptophan. The D gene is left open where the match is weak. Clone size is shown for a subset of rows, as once, few, many or a class of expanded clone.

D,V,J,size,CDR3,DNA
TRBD2,TRBV20-1,TRBJ2-3,few,CSARLAGSSDTQYF,TGCAGTGCTAGGCTAGCGGGGAGCTCAGATACGCAGTATTTT
NA,TRBV6-5,TRBJ2-1,NA,CASNPSNIPYNEQFF,TGTGCCAGCAACCCCAGTAACATTCCCTACAATGAGCAGTTCTTC
TRBD2,TRBV29-1,TRBJ2-1,few,CSVEPSGVYNEQFF,TGCAGCGTTGAACCTAGCGGGGTTTACAATGAGCAGTTCTTC
NA,TRBV21-1,TRBJ2-5,NA,CASSKVNRASETQYF,TGTGCCAGCAGCAAAGTAAATAGGGCATCCGAGACCCAGTACTTC
TRBD2,TRBV27,TRBJ2-4,few,CASSLSGVNKNIQYF,TGTGCCAGCAGTTTAAGCGGGGTTAACAAAAACATTCAGTACTTC
NA,TRBV6-1,TRBJ1-5,NA,CASSLSGQNQPQHF,TGTGCCAGCAGCCTGAGTGGACAAAATCAGCCCCAGCATTTT
NA,TRBV29-1,TRBJ1-4,NA,CSASVSNEKLFF,TGCAGCGCTTCCGTCTCTAATGAAAAACTGTTTTTT
NA,TRBV4-2,TRBJ2-4,NA,CASSQDLGRIAKNIQYF,TGTGCCAGCAGCCAAGATCTGGGCAGAATAGCCAAAAACATTCAGTACTTC
TRBD2,TRBV6-5,TRBJ2-7,few,CASSYSSSGASEQYF,TGTGCCAGCAGTTACTCCAGTAGCGGGGCCTCCGAGCAGTACTTC
NA,TRBV5-1,TRBJ1-6,few,CASSLRAQDSPLHF,TGCGCCAGCAGCTTGCGTGCCCAGGATTCACCCCTCCACTTT
NA,TRBV7-2,TRBJ2-7,NA,CASSFGGFPGYEQYF,TGTGCCAGCAGCTTTGGCGGGTTCCCTGGCTACGAGCAGTACTTC
TRBD2,TRBV12-3/TRBV12-4,TRBJ2-7,many,CASSASGGRYEQYF,TGTGCCAGCAGCGCTAGCGGGGGGAGGTACGAGCAGTACTTC
NA,TRBV20-1,TRBJ2-5,NA,CSARDLLSWETQYF,TGCAGTGCTAGAGATCTCCTATCTTGGGAGACCCAGTACTTC
TRBD2,TRBV4-3,TRBJ2-3,few,CASSQVLAGSADTQYF,TGCGCCAGCAGCCAGGTACTAGCGGGGTCGGCAGATACGCAGTATTTT
TRBD1,TRBV7-9,TRBJ2-5,NA,CASSFGTEQTQYF,TGTGCCAGCAGCTTTGGGACAGAACAGACCCAGTACTTC
NA,TRBV6-6,TRBJ2-3,many,CASSGEGRRDTQYF,TGTGCCAGCAGTGGAGAGGGGCGTCGAGATACGCAGTATTTT
NA,TRBV7-8,TRBJ2-1,few,CASSLVFGQGIDEQFF,TGTGCCAGCAGCTTAGTCTTCGGGCAGGGGATAGATGAGCAGTTCTTC
TRBD2,TRBV5-4,TRBJ2-5,NA,CASSAGTREQYF,TGTGCCAGCAGCGCGGGGACTAGAGAGCAGTACTTC